This entry describes one TCR beta chain. The sample carries other DNA sequences with the same CDR3. Per the authors' pipeline: The assay estimated nucleated cells by amplifying reference gene primers. Assay: immunoSEQ multiplex PCR; the TCRdb copy retains only in-frame clones and omits some. V and J calls plus clone size are reproduced from that table; the DNA served to infer D and trimming. The sample shows a few hundred thousand clones, about 91% of them seen only once. Germline V gene sequence: CDR1 GTSNPN, CDR2 SVGIG (reference sequence). V was cut by 0 bases and J by 2 bases, with 11 bases left in between. The CDR3 consists of 15 residues. This entry comes from a study of blood T cell repertoires in COVID-19.

This clonotype was sampled from a woman aged 50 to 65 with COVID-19, enrolled during active disease. This chain links TRBV30 with TRBJ1-5; tentatively, D is TRBD1 (5 bases). Sequencing was done on a sample of peripheral blood. The CDR3 loop reads CAWSVDRGGNQPQHF. The CDR3 DNA reads as TGTGCCTGGAGTGTAGACCGGGGGGGCAATCAGCCCCAGCATTTT.